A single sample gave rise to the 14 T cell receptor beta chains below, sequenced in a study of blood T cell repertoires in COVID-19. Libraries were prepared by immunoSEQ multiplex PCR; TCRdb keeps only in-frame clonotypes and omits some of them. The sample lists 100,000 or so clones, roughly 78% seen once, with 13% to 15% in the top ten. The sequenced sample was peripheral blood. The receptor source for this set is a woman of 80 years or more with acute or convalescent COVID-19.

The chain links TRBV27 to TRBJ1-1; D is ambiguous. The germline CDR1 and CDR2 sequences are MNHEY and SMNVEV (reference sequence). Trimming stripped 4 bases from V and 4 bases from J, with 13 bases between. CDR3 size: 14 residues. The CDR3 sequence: CASSSSLGVTEAFF. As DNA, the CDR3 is TGTGCCAGCAGTTCATCTCTCGGGGTCACTGAAGCTTTCTTT.

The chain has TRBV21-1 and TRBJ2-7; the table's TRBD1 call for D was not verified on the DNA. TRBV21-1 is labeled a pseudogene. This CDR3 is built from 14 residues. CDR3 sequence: CASSNRGHLDEQYF. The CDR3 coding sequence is TGTGCCAGCAGCAACCGCGGACATTTGGACGAGCAGTACTTC.

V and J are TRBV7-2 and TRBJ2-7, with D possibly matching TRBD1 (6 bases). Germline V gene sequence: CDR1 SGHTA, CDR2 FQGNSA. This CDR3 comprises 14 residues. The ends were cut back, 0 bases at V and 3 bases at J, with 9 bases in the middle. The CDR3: CASSLAAGVYEQYF. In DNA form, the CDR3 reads TGTGCCAGCAGCTTAGCAGCAGGGGTCTACGAGCAGTACTTC.

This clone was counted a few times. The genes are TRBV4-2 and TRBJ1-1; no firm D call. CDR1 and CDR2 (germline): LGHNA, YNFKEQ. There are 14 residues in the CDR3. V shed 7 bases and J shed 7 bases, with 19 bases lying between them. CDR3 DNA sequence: TGTGCCAGCACCGACTTCCCTGGGCGGGATGAAGCTTTCTTT. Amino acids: CASTDFPGRDEAFF.

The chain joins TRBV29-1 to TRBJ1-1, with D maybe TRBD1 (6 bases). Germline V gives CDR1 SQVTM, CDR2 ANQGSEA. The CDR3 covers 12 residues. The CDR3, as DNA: TGCAGTGGTGTCGGGACAACTTACGAGTTGTTCTTT. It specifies CSGVGTTYELFF.

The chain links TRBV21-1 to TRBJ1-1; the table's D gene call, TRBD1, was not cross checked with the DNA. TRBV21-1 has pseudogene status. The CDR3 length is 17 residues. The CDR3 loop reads CASSIQTGQGLNTEAFF. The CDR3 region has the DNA TGTGCCAGCAGCATCCAGACCGGACAGGGGCTGAACACTGAAGCTTTCTTT.

The CDR3 loop reads CASSSLTGGYGYTF. In nucleotides, the CDR3 is TGTGCCAGCAGTTCGTTGACAGGGGGCTATGGCTACACCTTC. V gene TRBV27 combines with J gene TRBJ1-2, with TRBD1 identical over 9 bases. V lost 4 bases, J lost 4 bases, and 4 bases stayed unmatched. The germline V gene encodes CDR1 MNHEY and CDR2 SMNVEV (reference sequence). This CDR3 has 14 amino acids.

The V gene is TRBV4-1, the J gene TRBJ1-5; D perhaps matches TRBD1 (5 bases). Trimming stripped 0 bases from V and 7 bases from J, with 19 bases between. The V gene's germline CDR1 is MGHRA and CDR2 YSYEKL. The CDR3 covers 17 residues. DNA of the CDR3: TGCGCCAGCAGCCAAGAACAGGATTTAGGGTTGGTACAGCCCCAGCATTTT. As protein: CASSQEQDLGLVQPQHF.

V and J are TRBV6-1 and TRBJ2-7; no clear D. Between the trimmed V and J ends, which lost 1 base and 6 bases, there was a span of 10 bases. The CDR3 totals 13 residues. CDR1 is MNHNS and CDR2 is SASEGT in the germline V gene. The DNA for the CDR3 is TGTGCCAGCAGTGAAGTCAGGATAGGCGAGCAGTACTTC. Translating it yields CASSEVRIGEQYF.

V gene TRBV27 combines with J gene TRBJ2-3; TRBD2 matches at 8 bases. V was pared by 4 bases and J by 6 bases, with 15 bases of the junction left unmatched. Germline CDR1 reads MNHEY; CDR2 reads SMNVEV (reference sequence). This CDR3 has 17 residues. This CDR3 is CASSSLGLAGRVDTQYF. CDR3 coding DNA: TGTGCCAGCAGTTCCCTCGGGTTAGCGGGGCGTGTGGATACGCAGTATTTT.

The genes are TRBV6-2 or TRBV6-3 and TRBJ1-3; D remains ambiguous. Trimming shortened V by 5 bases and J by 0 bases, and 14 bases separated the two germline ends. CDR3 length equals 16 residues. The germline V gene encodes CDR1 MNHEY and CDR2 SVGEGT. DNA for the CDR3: TGTGCCAGCAGTGACCCTGGCGGAGCCTCTGGAAACACCATATATTTT. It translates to CASSDPGGASGNTIYF.

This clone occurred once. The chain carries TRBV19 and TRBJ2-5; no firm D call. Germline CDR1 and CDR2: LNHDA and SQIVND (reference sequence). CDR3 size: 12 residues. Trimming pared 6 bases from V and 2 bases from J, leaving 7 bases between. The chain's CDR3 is CASRGHQETQYF. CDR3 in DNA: TGTGCCAGTAGGGGCCATCAAGAGACCCAGTACTTC.

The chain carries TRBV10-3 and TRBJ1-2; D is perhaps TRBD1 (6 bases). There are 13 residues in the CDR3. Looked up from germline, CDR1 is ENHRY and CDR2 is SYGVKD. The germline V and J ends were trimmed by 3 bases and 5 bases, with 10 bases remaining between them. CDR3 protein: CAISDRTAYGYTF. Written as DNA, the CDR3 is TGTGCCATCAGTGACAGGACAGCATATGGCTACACCTTC.

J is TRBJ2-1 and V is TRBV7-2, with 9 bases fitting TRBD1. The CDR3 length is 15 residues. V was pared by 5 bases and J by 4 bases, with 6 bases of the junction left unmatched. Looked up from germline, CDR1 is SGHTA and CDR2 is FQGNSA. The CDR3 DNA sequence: TGTGCCAGCAGCGTTCCGGGACAGGGATACAATGAGCAGTTCTTC. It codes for CASSVPGQGYNEQFF.